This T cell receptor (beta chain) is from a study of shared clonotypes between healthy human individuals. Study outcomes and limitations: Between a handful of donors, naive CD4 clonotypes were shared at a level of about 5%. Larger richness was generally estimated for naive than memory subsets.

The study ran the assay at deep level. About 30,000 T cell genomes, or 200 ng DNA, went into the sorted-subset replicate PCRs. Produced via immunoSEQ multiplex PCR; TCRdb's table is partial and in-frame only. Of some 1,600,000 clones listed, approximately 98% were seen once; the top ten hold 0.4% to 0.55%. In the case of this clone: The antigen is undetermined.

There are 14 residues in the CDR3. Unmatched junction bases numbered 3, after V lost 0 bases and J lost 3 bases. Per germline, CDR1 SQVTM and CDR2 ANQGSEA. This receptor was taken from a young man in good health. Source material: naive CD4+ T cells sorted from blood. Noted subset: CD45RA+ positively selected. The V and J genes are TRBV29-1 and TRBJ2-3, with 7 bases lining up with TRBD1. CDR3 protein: CSVEDRGMTDTQYF. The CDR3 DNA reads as TGCAGCGTTGAAGACAGGGGGATGACAGATACGCAGTATTTT.